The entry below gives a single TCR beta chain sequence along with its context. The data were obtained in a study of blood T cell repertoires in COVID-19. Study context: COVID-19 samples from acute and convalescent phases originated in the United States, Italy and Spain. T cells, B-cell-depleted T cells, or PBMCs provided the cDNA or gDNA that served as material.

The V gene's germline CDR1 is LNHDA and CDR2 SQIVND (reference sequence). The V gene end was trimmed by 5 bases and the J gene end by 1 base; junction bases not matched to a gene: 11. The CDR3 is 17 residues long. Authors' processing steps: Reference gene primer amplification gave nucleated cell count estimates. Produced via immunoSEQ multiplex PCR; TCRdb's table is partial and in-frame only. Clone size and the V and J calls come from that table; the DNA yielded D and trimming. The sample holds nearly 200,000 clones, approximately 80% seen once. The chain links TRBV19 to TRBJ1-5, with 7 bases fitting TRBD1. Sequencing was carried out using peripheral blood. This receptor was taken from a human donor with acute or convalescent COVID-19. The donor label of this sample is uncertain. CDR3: CASSPRQGIVSNQPQHF. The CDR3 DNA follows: TGTGCCAGTAGTCCCCGACAGGGCATTGTCAGCAATCAGCCCCAGCATTTT.